This paragraph reports one T cell receptor (beta chain). The antigen remains undetermined. The data are from a study of regulatory T cells in long-lasting Graves disease. TCR beta libraries were built with iRepertoire HTBI primers and Arm-PCR of CDR3 regions. MiXCR, applied by TCRdb to the multiplex PCR reads, yields one record per CDR3 protein. This table has around 510,000 distinct CDR3 sequences, less than 25% appearing once. Time point described: persistent/refractory GD, antithyroid drugs over 5 years with positive TRAb. Generation of the TCR library employed RNA extracted from PBMCs. With EDTA tubes as the receptacles, nine milliliters of peripheral blood were drawn. V lost 7 bases and J lost 0; bases outside the gene matches: 5. The CDR3 totals 13 residues. Per the germline V gene, CDR1 is DFQATT and CDR2 is SNEGSKA (reference sequence). The study, taken as a whole, reports: Persistent Graves' disease cases displayed lower TCR diversity than newly diagnosed ones.

This specimen was peripheral blood mononuclear cells (PBMCs), taken when the disease was refractory, from a patient treated with antithyroid drugs. This receptor was obtained from a female donor with Graves disease. The gene calls are TRBV20-1 and TRBJ2-7; 8 bases fit TRBD2. The CDR3 DNA is TGCAGTGTGGTGCGGGAGGTCTCCTACGAGCAGTACTTC. Translation gives CSVVREVSYEQYF.